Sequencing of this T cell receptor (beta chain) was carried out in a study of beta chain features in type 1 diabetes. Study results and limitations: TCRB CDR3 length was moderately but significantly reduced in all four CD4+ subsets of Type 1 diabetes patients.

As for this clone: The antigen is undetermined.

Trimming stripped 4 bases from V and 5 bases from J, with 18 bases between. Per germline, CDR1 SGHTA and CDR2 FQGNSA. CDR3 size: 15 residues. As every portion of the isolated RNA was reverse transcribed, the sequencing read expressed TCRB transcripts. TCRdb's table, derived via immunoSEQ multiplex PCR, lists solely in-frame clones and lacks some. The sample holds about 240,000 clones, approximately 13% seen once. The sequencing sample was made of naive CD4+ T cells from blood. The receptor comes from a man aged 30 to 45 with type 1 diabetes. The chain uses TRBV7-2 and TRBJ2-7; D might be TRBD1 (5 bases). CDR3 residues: CASSSGQSRLDEQYF. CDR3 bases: TGTGCCAGCAGCTCCGGACAATCCCGTCTCGACGAGCAGTACTTC.